This TCR beta chain emerged from a study of blood T cell repertoires in COVID-19. This CDR3 has 15 residues. The germline CDR1 and CDR2 sequences are MNHEY and SMNVEV (reference sequence). V lost 1 base and J lost 8, with 12 bases in between. Method: immunoSEQ multiplex PCR; TCRdb's copy keeps in-frame clones and lacks some. Altogether under 150,000 clones are present, over 70% being singletons, with the ten largest covering approximately 6.3%. A few counts support this clone. Sequencing was carried out using peripheral blood. This clonotype was sampled from an elderly man with active or convalescent COVID-19. This rearrangement joins TRBV27 to TRBJ1-6; D may be TRBD1 (5 bases). This CDR3 is CASSLWGREDSPLHF. CDR3 DNA sequence: TGTGCCAGCAGTTTATGGGGCAGGGAGGATTCACCCCTCCACTTT.